Described below is a single T cell receptor beta chain sequence and its context. Its target is not known. The sample originates from a study of cytotoxic CD8 clonotypes in ibrutinib-treated CLL. Whole-study findings and limits: Clonality went higher at ibrutinib response and then dropped back toward baseline at progression. Clonality was higher at baseline than in age-matched healthy donors and tracked circulating CD8+ T-cell counts.

For TCR beta libraries, roughly 1.9 micrograms of genomic DNA were obtained from cryopreserved PBMCs. Sequencing sought depths of 1 in 200,000 to 1 in 1 million T cells. Method: immunoSEQ multiplex PCR; TCRdb's copy keeps in-frame clones and lacks some. The repertoire holds 130,000 or so clones, with roughly 80% as singletons. This CDR3 comprises 14 residues. Looked up from germline, CDR1 is SGHTA and CDR2 is FQGNSA. Deletions cut 1 base from V and 6 bases from J, with 12 bases between. This chain links TRBV7-2 with TRBJ2-5, with a tentative D call TRBD1 (5 bases). The specimen was PBMCs, collected after 12 months of ibrutinib treatment. This clonotype was sampled from a human donor with chronic lymphocytic leukemia. CDR3 sequence (DNA): TGTGCCAGCAGCTTAGTGCAGGGCAGGAAGACCCAGTACTTC. It codes for CASSLVQGRKTQYF.